This entry concerns a single T cell receptor beta chain. This CDR3 contains 17 residues. V shed 6 bases and J 5 bases; nucleotides not matched to a gene: 17. Germline CDR1 MDHEN, CDR2 SYDVKM. The sample is drawn from a study of blood T cell repertoires in COVID-19. About the research overall: Donors in the United States, Italy and Spain gave samples during acute or convalescent COVID-19.

Methods used by the authors: Amplification of reference gene primers was used by the study to estimate nucleated cell counts. Sequencing was performed with immunoSEQ multiplex PCR; in TCRdb, only in-frame clones are kept and a portion is missing. Clonal size and the V and J genes are those of that table, whereas D and trimming came from the DNA. Altogether a few hundred thousand clones are present, roughly 90% being singletons, with the ten largest covering approximately 17%. This study enrolled people aged roughly 18 to 90 from about two dozen US geographic areas. Recovery meant two consecutive negative NP/OP PCR tests, professional clearance, or resolved symptoms.

Material: PBMCs or T cells enriched from blood (not recorded which). The chain employs TRBV28 and TRBJ2-5; TRBD2 aligns across 8 bases. This TCR was recovered from a woman in her twenties or thirties who had recovered from COVID-19. In nucleotides, the CDR3 is TGTGCCAGCAGAAATCCCCCCGGGAGCGGGAGCTTGGAGACCCAGTACTTC. Its translation: CASRNPPGSGSLETQYF.